Each of the 10 T cell receptor beta chains below was sequenced from the same sample in a study of molecular identifiers for immune sequencing clone quantification (dated by TCRdb to the late 2010s). The library was produced with PCR. The listed sequencing device is NextSeq 500. TCRdb itself trimmed the public reads at Q25 with fastp, ran MiXCR and retained productive beta chains. Entries are consolidated by CDR3 protein sequence, retaining the most common genes and DNA. This sample comprises about 510,000 distinct CDR3 sequences, approximately 25% of them detected only once. The ten top clones hold 0.7% to 0.9% of the sample. Sequenced: naive CD8+ T cells from blood, with Jurkat cell RNA spiked in. The sample's cell subset or site label, in plain terms: FACS-sorted CD8+CD4-CCR7+CD45RA+ naive T cells. These TCRs come from a human donor in good health. Some libraries in this study had Jurkat cell RNA spiked in.

The chain employs TRBV11-2 and TRBJ2-1; D may be TRBD2 (6 bases). CDR1 is SGHAT and CDR2 is FQNNGV in the germline V gene. The ends were cut back, 1 base at V and 9 bases at J, with 16 bases in the middle. This CDR3 region has 15 residues. The CDR3 sequence: CASSLVSGTFSEQFF. CDR3 coding DNA: TGTGCCAGCAGCTTAGTGTCGGGGACTTTCAGTGAGCAGTTCTTC. The entire variable domain, with the rest obtained from reference TRBV11-2 and TRBJ2-1, is as follows: EAGVAQSPRYKIIEKRQSVAFWCNPISGHATLYWYQQILGQGPKLLIQFQNNGVVDDSQLPKDRFSAERLKGVDSTLKIQPAKLEDSAVYLCASSLVSGTFSEQFFGPGTRLTVL.

This clonotype has more than one count but fewer than ten. The rearrangement uses TRBV6-1 and TRBJ2-1; D is unclear. The CDR3 contains 13 residues. V gave up 7 bases and J gave up 4 bases, with 11 bases separating them. In germline, CDR1 is MNHNS, CDR2 SASEGT. The CDR3 protein is CASKVDMYNEQFF. CDR3 DNA sequence: TGTGCCAGCAAAGTGGATATGTACAATGAGCAGTTCTTC.

For this clonotype: Possible read error: a much larger clone is one base away. This chain connects TRBV18 to TRBJ1-4; tentative D call: TRBD1 (6 bases). The CDR3 spans 13 residues. Per the germline V gene, CDR1 is KGHSH and CDR2 is LQKENI. Trimming took 2 bases from V and 11 from J, leaving 12 bases between them. Written as DNA, the CDR3 is TGTGCCAGCTCACCATCAGGGGAAGATAAACTGTTTTTT. It specifies CASSPSGEDKLFF.

V gene TRBV6-5 combines with J gene TRBJ1-1; the D gene is possibly TRBD1 (5 bases). This CDR3 is 13 amino acids long. V was trimmed by 2 bases and J by 4 bases, leaving 8 bases between them. CDR1 MNHEY and CDR2 SVGAGI come from the germline V gene. The chain's CDR3 is CASSYAGSTEAFF. The CDR3 bases are TGTGCCAGCAGTTACGCAGGGAGCACTGAAGCTTTCTTT.

V gene TRBV7-2 combines with J gene TRBJ2-1; D may be TRBD1 or TRBD2 (5 bases each). V lost 5 bases and J 0 bases, leaving 17 bases between the germline ends. Looked up from germline, CDR1 is SGHTA and CDR2 is FQGNSA. The CDR3 covers 17 residues. DNA of the CDR3: TGTGCCAGCAGCCCGGACCCGGGACCCCCCTCCTACAATGAGCAGTTCTTC. Residues: CASSPDPGPPSYNEQFF. Based on the CDR3 plus reference TRBV7-2 and TRBJ2-1, the full variable domain is GAGVSQSPSNKVTEKGKDVELRCDPISGHTALYWYRQSLGQGLEFLIYFQGNSAPDKSGLPSDRFSAERTGGSVSTLTIQRTQQEDSAVYLCASSPDPGPPSYNEQFFGPGTRLTVL.

Details on this clonotype: A much larger clone sits a single nucleotide away, making a read error possible. The rearrangement joins TRBV7-6 to TRBJ1-1; 10 nucleotides line up with TRBD1. CDR1 is SGHVS, CDR2 FNYEAQ, per germline. Germline trimming cut 4 bases from V and 4 bases from J; bases unmatched to any gene: 9. The CDR3 loop spans 16 amino acids. This CDR3 reads CASSSGQGGVGTEAFF. CDR3 in DNA: TGTGCCAGCAGCTCCGGACAGGGGGGGGTTGGCACTGAAGCTTTCTTT.

As concerns this clonotype: A much larger clone lies one base from this, so it may be a read error. The chain joins TRBV6-6 to TRBJ2-3, with D possibly TRBD2 on 6 matching bases. CDR1 is MNHNY, CDR2 SVGAGI, per germline (reference sequence). V lost 6 bases and J lost 8, with 15 bases in between. The CDR3 is 13 residues long. The CDR3 nucleotides read TGTGCCAGCAGAGACCCTAGCGCAGCTACGCAGTATTTT. Translation: CASRDPSAATQYF.

This clonotype was seen ten or more times. The V call is TRBV27, the J call TRBJ2-7; D uncertain. Trimming pared 2 bases from V and 4 bases from J, leaving 9 bases between. CDR1 and CDR2 (germline): MNHEY, SMNVEV (reference sequence). The CDR3 is made up of 13 amino acids. The DNA for the CDR3 is TGTGCCAGCAGTTTAACGGCTGGTTACGAGCAGTACTTC. Its protein is CASSLTAGYEQYF.

The rearrangement links TRBV12-3 or TRBV12-4 to TRBJ2-7; 9 bases map to TRBD1. The CDR3 loop spans 13 amino acids. After removal of 6 bases from V and 6 bases from J, the junction contained 6 bases not matched to a gene. The CDR3 region is CASSWDREGEQYF. For the CDR3, the DNA is TGTGCCAGCAGCTGGGACAGGGAGGGCGAGCAGTACTTC.

The chain links TRBV27 to TRBJ1-3; unclear D gene. CDR3 length: 16 residues. Trimming stripped 5 bases from V and 4 bases from J, with 18 bases between. Germline values: CDR1 MNHEY, CDR2 SMNVEV (reference sequence). The CDR3: CASSPSAGLGGNTIYF. The CDR3 DNA reads TGTGCCAGCAGTCCCTCCGCCGGGTTAGGAGGAAACACCATATATTTT.